This T cell receptor (beta chain) emerged from a study of radiation and T cells in renal cell carcinoma. The time point was: baseline pretreatment blood. Treatment described: 15 Gy SBRT to primary tumor, nephrectomy 4 weeks later. There are 15 residues in the CDR3. Germline loops: CDR1 SGHTA, CDR2 FQGNSA. Between the trimmed V and J ends, which lost 4 bases and 4 bases, there was a span of 14 bases. The protocol was immunoSEQ multiplex PCR, while the TCRdb copy is restricted to in-frame clones and leaves out a portion. The profile covers approximately 150,000 clones, with around 89% appearing a single time and roughly 4% taken by the ten largest.

This sequence joins TRBV7-2 and TRBJ2-1; D is possibly TRBD2 (5 bases). Sequenced here: blood, sampled from a patient whose treatment included radiotherapy and nephrectomy. This sequence was found in a woman aged 70-85 years with renal cell carcinoma. CDR3 nucleotide sequence: TGTGCCAGCAGCTATCCGGGGTCACTTTACAATGAGCAGTTCTTC. Protein sequence: CASSYPGSLYNEQFF.